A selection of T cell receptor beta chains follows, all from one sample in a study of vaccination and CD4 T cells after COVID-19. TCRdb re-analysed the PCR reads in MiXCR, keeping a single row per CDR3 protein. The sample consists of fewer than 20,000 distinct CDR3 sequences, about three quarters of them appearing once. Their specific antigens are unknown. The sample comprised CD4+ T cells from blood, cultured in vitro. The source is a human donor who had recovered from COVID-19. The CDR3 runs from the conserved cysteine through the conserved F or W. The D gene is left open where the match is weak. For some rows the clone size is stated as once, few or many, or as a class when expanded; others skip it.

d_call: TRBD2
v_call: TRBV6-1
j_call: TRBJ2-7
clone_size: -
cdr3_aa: CASKWGLAGEGSYEQYF
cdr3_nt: TGTGCCAGCAAGTGGGGGCTAGCGGGAGAGGGCTCCTACGAGCAGTACTTC

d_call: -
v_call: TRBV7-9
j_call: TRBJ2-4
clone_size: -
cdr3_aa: CASSYLQGVKNIQYF
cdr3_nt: TGTGCCAGCAGCTACCTACAGGGTGTCAAAAACATTCAGTACTTC

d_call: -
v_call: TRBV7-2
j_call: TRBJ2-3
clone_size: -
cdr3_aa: CASSLGPQVPYTDTQYF
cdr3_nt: TGTGCCAGCAGCTTAGGTCCCCAAGTTCCCTACACAGATACGCAGTATTTT

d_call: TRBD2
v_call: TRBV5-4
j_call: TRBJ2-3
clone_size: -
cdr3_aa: CASSSSGGYRSTDTQYF
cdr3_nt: TGTGCCAGCAGCTCTAGCGGGGGTTATCGTAGCACAGATACGCAGTATTTT

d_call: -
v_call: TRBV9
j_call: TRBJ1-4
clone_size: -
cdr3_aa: CASSEHINSNEKLFF
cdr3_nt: TGTGCCAGCAGCGAACATATAAACAGTAATGAAAAACTGTTTTTT

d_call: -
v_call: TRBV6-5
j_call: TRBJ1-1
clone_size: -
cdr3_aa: CASSFRVNTEAFF
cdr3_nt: TGTGCCAGCAGTTTCCGGGTTAACACTGAAGCTTTCTTT

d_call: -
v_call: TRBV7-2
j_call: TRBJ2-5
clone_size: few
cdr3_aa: CASSSSIQATQYF
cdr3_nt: TGTGCCAGCAGCTCCTCTATCCAGGCGACCCAGTACTTC

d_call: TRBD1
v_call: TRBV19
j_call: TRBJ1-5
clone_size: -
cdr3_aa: CASRTGEGQPQHF
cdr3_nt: TGTGCCAGTAGGACAGGGGAAGGGCAGCCCCAGCATTTT

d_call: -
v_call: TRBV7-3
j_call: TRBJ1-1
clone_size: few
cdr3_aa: CASSQGLQMNTEAFF
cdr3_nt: TGTGCCAGCAGCCAGGGGCTACAGATGAACACTGAAGCTTTCTTT

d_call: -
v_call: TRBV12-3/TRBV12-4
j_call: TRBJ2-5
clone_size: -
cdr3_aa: CASRTTVGGETQYF
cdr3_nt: TGTGCCAGCAGGACTACTGTGGGAGGAGAGACCCAGTACTTC

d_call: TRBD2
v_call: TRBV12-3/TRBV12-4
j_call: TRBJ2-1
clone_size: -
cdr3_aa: CASRRTSGKQFF
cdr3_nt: TGTGCCAGCAGGCGGACTAGCGGGAAGCAGTTCTTC

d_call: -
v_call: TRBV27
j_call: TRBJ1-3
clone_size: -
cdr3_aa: CASREHNSGNTIYF
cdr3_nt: TGTGCCAGCAGAGAGCACAACTCTGGAAACACCATATATTTT